A selection of T cell receptor beta chains follows, all from one sample in a study of T cells in localized non-small cell lung cancer. Libraries were prepared by immunoSEQ multiplex PCR; TCRdb keeps only in-frame clonotypes and omits some of them. Of over 30,000 clones listed, 75% to 90% are singletons. The sequenced sample was peripheral blood mononuclear cells, obtained before any cancer treatment. These TCRs come from a male donor older than 55 with stage II lung adenocarcinoma. CDR3s include the opening cysteine and the closing phenylalanine or tryptophan. Each record gives: V gene, J gene, CDR3 protein.

TRBV29-1,TRBJ1-6,CSAGGGYNSPLHF
TRBV7-9,TRBJ2-1,CASLFSGSINEQFF
TRBV6-6,TRBJ1-2,CASTAGQDYGYTF
TRBV7-2,TRBJ2-6,CASSLYTRSGANVLTF
TRBV2,TRBJ1-5,CASSPGQRNQPQHF
TRBV28,TRBJ2-7,CASSLMGGRNEQYF
TRBV19,TRBJ1-5,CASSAFSGTGQPQHF
TRBV9,TRBJ1-2,CASSVDLGAANYGYTF
TRBV25-1,TRBJ2-3,CASIPPRTNTQYF
TRBV7-2,TRBJ2-5,CASSLVTTEKTQYF
TRBV7-6,TRBJ2-1,CASSPGLAVSSYNEQFF
TRBV6-1,TRBJ1-1,CASSYRAEAFF
TRBV4-2,TRBJ2-7,CASSLQGLSSYEQYF
TRBV7-9,TRBJ2-3,CASSSARGLGGTQYF
TRBV18,TRBJ2-5,CASSPQKGAAETQYF
TRBV30,TRBJ1-1,CAWRVIGRGGTEAFF
TRBV19,TRBJ1-2,CASSNLYRGNTF
TRBV7-9,TRBJ2-3,CASSLPYRVAGVVDTQYF
TRBV6-6,TRBJ1-6,CASSYESRSPLHF
TRBV9,TRBJ1-2,CASSSSGATNYGYTF
TRBV5-7,TRBJ2-1,CASNHPRDSRYNEQFF
TRBV5-1,TRBJ1-1,CASSPLGSMNTEAFF
TRBV6-5,TRBJ2-7,CASSFGTHSYGQYF
TRBV7-2,TRBJ1-1,CASSANPLRNTEAFF
TRBV6-6,TRBJ1-2,CASSYPGAGGYTF
TRBV7-2,TRBJ2-1,CASSLVFAGTYNEQFF
TRBV28,TRBJ1-5,CASSLLGGYYQPQHF
TRBV28,TRBJ2-7,CASSSGQTYEQYF
TRBV6-5,TRBJ1-2,CASRWGQGQHGYTF
TRBV19,TRBJ1-5,CASTPGQAHQPQHF
TRBV6-1,TRBJ1-2,CATARGEGYGYTF
TRBV10-3,TRBJ2-1,CAIREGRSDEQFF
TRBV7-2,TRBJ2-7,CASSRRQGWNEQYF
TRBV7-2,TRBJ2-5,CASSSFILAGGQETQYF
TRBV12-5,TRBJ2-7,CASGLVRREEDYEQYF
TRBV5-1,TRBJ2-2,CASDPGLANTGELFF
TRBV5-1,TRBJ2-7,CASSRRGQGNDEQYF
TRBV15,TRBJ1-1,CATSRDPNGGIEAFF
TRBV12-1,TRBJ2-2,CASSYERESTTGELFF
TRBV30,TRBJ1-2,CAWIPEERSYGYTF
TRBV11-2,TRBJ2-3,CASSTGFTDTQYF
TRBV28,TRBJ2-7,CASTQNLYEQYF
TRBV2,TRBJ2-5,CASSPRTPQETQYF
TRBV29-1,TRBJ2-3,CSVMKRGSDTQYF
TRBV30,TRBJ1-5,CAWSAPGTGAVNQPQHF
TRBV27,TRBJ2-3,CASSGDSGKTDTQYF
TRBV19,TRBJ2-3,CASSIEGSSTDTQYF
TRBV10-3,TRBJ1-1,CAISAVGNTEAFF
TRBV4-1,TRBJ2-3,CASSRDTDTQYF
TRBV9,TRBJ2-1,CASSASPSGPHNEQFF
TRBV20-1,TRBJ2-1,CSAGVGEQFF
TRBV19,TRBJ2-3,CASSPGSDTQYF
TRBV5-4,TRBJ2-7,CASSSSIALREQYF
TRBV11-2,TRBJ2-3,CASSPDRVLTDTQYF
TRBV13,TRBJ1-2,CASSLEGGIGYTF
TRBV10-3,TRBJ1-4,CAISESGGNNEKLFF
TRBV30,TRBJ1-5,CAWSKEWASTRGSNQPQHF